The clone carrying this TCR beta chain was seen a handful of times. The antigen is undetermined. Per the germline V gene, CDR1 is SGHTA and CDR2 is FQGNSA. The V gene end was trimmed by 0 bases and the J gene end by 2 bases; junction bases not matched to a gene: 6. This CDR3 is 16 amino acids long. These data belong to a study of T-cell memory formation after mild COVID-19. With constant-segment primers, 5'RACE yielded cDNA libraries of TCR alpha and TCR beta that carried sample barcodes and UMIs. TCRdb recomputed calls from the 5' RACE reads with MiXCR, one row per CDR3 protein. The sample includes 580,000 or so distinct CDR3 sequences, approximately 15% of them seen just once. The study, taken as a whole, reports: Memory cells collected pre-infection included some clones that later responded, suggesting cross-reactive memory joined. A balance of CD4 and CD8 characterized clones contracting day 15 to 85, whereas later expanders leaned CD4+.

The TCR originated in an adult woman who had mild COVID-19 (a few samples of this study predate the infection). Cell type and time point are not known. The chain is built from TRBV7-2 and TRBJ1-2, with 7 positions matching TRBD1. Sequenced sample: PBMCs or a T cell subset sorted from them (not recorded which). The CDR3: CASSLADRMGNYGYTF. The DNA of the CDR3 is TGTGCCAGCAGCTTAGCGGACAGGATGGGCAACTATGGCTACACCTTC.